These 21 T cell receptor beta chains originate from one sample sequenced in a study of blood T cell repertoires in COVID-19. The repertoire was sequenced with immunoSEQ multiplex PCR; TCRdb's copy has only in-frame clones and lacks some. The repertoire holds 50,000 to 80,000 clones, with 86% as singletons. Sequenced: peripheral blood. The source of these receptors is a man aged 45-65 years with active COVID-19.

The CDR3 region has the DNA TGTGCCTGGATGTCCAGGCGGGGGCCCACCGGGGAGCTGTTTTTT. Amino acids: CAWMSRRGPTGELFF. The chain combines TRBV30 with TRBJ2-2, with D possibly TRBD2 on 7 matching bases. Trimming pared 4 bases from V and 4 bases from J, leaving 16 bases between. CDR3 length: 15 amino acids. CDR1 is GTSNPN, CDR2 SVGIG, per germline (reference sequence).

The chain employs TRBV19 and TRBJ2-1, with 9 bases that match TRBD2. The V and J ends lost 4 bases and 2 bases, in that order; junction bases with no gene match: 3. This CDR3 comprises 15 residues. Germline V gives CDR1 LNHDA, CDR2 SQIVND (reference sequence). CDR3 sequence (DNA): TGTGCCAGTAGTAGAAGCGGGGGGCCCTACAATGAGCAGTTCTTC. It is translated as CASSRSGGPYNEQFF.

The V and J genes are TRBV4-1 and TRBJ1-2, with 8 bases fitting TRBD1. Germline V gives CDR1 MGHRA, CDR2 YSYEKL. V was pared by 3 bases and J by 4 bases, with 4 bases of the junction left unmatched. The CDR3 extends over 14 amino acids. The CDR3 DNA is TGCGCCAGCAGCCACACAGACAGGGGCTATGGCTACACCTTC. Its protein product is CASSHTDRGYGYTF.

The chain uses TRBV23-1 and TRBJ2-7; 9 bases line up with TRBD1. TRBV23-1 is identified as an open reading frame with a role that is uncertain. The CDR3 is 15 residues long. The V and J ends lost 4 bases and 3 bases, in that order; junction bases with no gene match: 7. This CDR3 is CASSRLPGQGYEQYF. The CDR3 nucleotides are TGCGCCAGCAGTCGCCTACCGGGACAGGGCTACGAGCAGTACTTC.

The sample holds a few counts of this clone. This chain joins TRBV5-1 and TRBJ2-5; TRBD2 aligns across 9 bases. The CDR3 has 15 amino acids. V dropped 4 bases and J dropped 5; count of bases not matched to a gene: 9. The V gene's germline CDR1 is SGHRS and CDR2 YFSETQ. CDR3 DNA sequence: TGCGCCAGCAGCCGAGCTAGCGGGATTCAGGAGACCCAGTACTTC. This gives the protein CASSRASGIQETQYF.

The rearrangement joins TRBV2 to TRBJ2-1, with a possible D match to TRBD1 (5 bases). Germline V gives CDR1 SNHLY, CDR2 FYNNEI. The V gene lost 3 bases and the J gene lost 3 bases, with 6 bases spanning the gap. The CDR3 length is 13 residues. The CDR3 reads CASSETVYNEQFF. CDR3 nucleotides: TGTGCCAGCAGTGAGACAGTCTACAATGAGCAGTTCTTC.

The J gene is TRBJ1-1, the V gene TRBV2, with unresolved D. The germline V gene has CDR1 SNHLY and CDR2 FYNNEI. CDR3 length: 11 amino acids. V was pared by 9 bases and J by 4 bases, with 9 bases between. In DNA, the CDR3 is TGTGCCAGTCGGCGGAGCACTGAAGCTTTCTTT. It specifies CASRRSTEAFF.

The rearrangement joins TRBV18 to TRBJ2-1; 7 bases are shared with TRBD1. The CDR3 loop spans 17 amino acids. The V gene end was trimmed by 0 bases and the J gene end by 0 bases; junction bases not matched to a gene: 5. Looked up from germline, CDR1 is KGHSH and CDR2 is LQKENI. The CDR3 DNA is TGTGCCAGCTCACCACCTAACAGGGGTAGCTCCTACAATGAGCAGTTCTTC. It is translated as CASSPPNRGSSYNEQFF.

The chain carries TRBV23-1 and TRBJ1-5; 9 bases line up with TRBD1. TRBV23-1 is sorted into the ORF group, with uncertain function. This CDR3 comprises 16 residues. The V segment lost 0 bases and the J segment 3 bases; nucleotides outside the gene matches: 3. CDR3 protein: CASSQSGTGNNQPQHF. The CDR3 DNA reads as TGCGCCAGCAGTCAATCTGGGACAGGGAACAATCAGCCCCAGCATTTT.

This chain links TRBV28 with TRBJ2-1; 10 bases line up with TRBD1. This CDR3 is built from 15 residues. V dropped 4 bases and J dropped 2; count of bases not matched to a gene: 2. Germline values: CDR1 MDHEN, CDR2 SYDVKM. This CDR3 reads CASSSTGGAYNEQFF. DNA for the CDR3: TGTGCCAGCAGTTCGACAGGGGGCGCCTACAATGAGCAGTTCTTC.

The gene calls are TRBV28 and TRBJ2-2; 7 bases map to TRBD1. The CDR3 spans 16 residues. Losses at the gene ends were 3 bases for V and 7 bases for J; bases not matched to a gene: 11. CDR1 is MDHEN and CDR2 is SYDVKM in the germline V gene. CDR3 protein: CASSFQRGRPGGELFF. The DNA of the CDR3 is TGTGCCAGCAGTTTCCAGAGGGGGCGCCCCGGCGGGGAGCTGTTTTTT.

The chain recombines TRBV27 with TRBJ1-1; D is uncertain. There are 17 residues in the CDR3. V was shortened by 2 bases and J by 5 bases, with 21 bases between the two germline ends. Germline V gene sequence: CDR1 MNHEY, CDR2 SMNVEV (reference sequence). The CDR3 region is CASSLAVPARGGTEAFF. CDR3 nucleotides: TGTGCCAGCAGTTTAGCGGTCCCCGCCCGAGGCGGTACTGAAGCTTTCTTT.

The genes are TRBV4-2 and TRBJ2-7, with 9 bases identical to TRBD1. Germline assignment: CDR1 LGHNA and CDR2 YNFKEQ. J lost 4 bases, V lost 1 base, and 5 bases had no gene match. The CDR3 spans 15 residues. CDR3 nucleotide sequence: TGTGCCAGCAGCCAAGGGGACAGGGTAGGGTACGAGCAGTACTTC. Translation gives CASSQGDRVGYEQYF.

The chain couples TRBV19 to TRBJ1-1; D unclear. V was shortened by 4 bases and J by 4 bases, with 13 bases between the two germline ends. This CDR3 has 14 residues. The V gene's germline CDR1 is LNHDA and CDR2 SQIVND (reference sequence). The CDR3, as DNA: TGTGCCAGTAGTAAAGCCTTCTCGGGCACTGAAGCTTTCTTT. This sequence encodes CASSKAFSGTEAFF.

This clone was seen a single time. V and J are TRBV3-1 (or the pseudogene TRBV3-2) and TRBJ1-5; no definite D call. CDR3 length: 14 residues. Germline V gene data show CDR1 as LGHDT and CDR2 as YNNKEL (reference sequence). Trimming removed 2 bases from V and 6 bases from J, with 11 bases in between. CDR3 loop: CASSQLYGGQPQHF. The CDR3 DNA sequence: TGTGCCAGCAGCCAACTATACGGAGGTCAGCCCCAGCATTTT.

The chain couples TRBV18 to TRBJ2-1; maybe TRBD1 (5 bases). Germline loops: CDR1 KGHSH, CDR2 LQKENI. This CDR3 contains 15 residues. Trimming cost V 3 bases and J 5 bases, with 14 bases left between them. CDR3 nucleotide sequence: TGTGCCAGCTCACCGGGGCGCGCACAACACAATGAGCAGTTCTTC. As protein: CASSPGRAQHNEQFF.

The chain is built from TRBV10-1 and TRBJ2-1; D is ambiguous. V was trimmed by 6 bases and J by 0 bases, leaving 9 bases between them. Germline V gives CDR1 WNHNN, CDR2 SYGVQD (reference sequence). The CDR3 is made up of 14 amino acids. CDR3 amino acids: CASRPDSSYNEQFF. CDR3 bases: TGCGCCAGCAGACCCGATAGCTCCTACAATGAGCAGTTCTTC.

Here the CDR3 reads CATSPAGVSTDTQYF. CDR3 DNA sequence: TGTGCCACCAGTCCCGCCGGGGTTAGCACAGATACGCAGTATTTT. This rearrangement joins TRBV24-1 to TRBJ2-3; D possibly corresponds to TRBD2 (5 bases). The CDR3 length is 15 residues. Germline CDR1 and CDR2: KGHDR and SFDVKD. Between the trimmed V and J ends, which lost 6 bases and 0 bases, there was a span of 12 bases.

Only a few counts were recorded for this clone. V and J are TRBV24-1 and TRBJ1-5; D perhaps matches TRBD1 (6 bases). V was clipped by 12 bases and J by 8 bases, with 13 bases between them. CDR1 is KGHDR and CDR2 is SFDVKD in the germline V gene. The CDR3 loop spans 11 amino acids. CDR3 DNA: TGTGCCTGGACAGACCTGAAGCCCCAGCATTTT. Translated, it gives CAWTDLKPQHF.

V usage is TRBV3-1 (or the pseudogene TRBV3-2) and J usage is TRBJ2-3; 8 bases align to TRBD2. V shed 4 bases and J 2 bases; nucleotides not matched to a gene: 5. Germline V gives CDR1 LGHDT, CDR2 YNNKEL (reference sequence). The CDR3 is 15 residues long. The CDR3 reads CASSPSTSVTDTQYF. The CDR3 coding sequence is TGTGCCAGCAGCCCGTCGACTAGCGTCACAGATACGCAGTATTTT.

The V gene is TRBV4-2, the J gene TRBJ1-4; no reliable D call. This CDR3 region has 15 residues. Germline V lookup: CDR1 LGHNA, CDR2 YNFKEQ. The V end was cut by 6 bases, the J end by 2 bases, with 13 bases between. The CDR3 region is CASSLASATNEKLFF. CDR3 DNA: TGTGCCAGCAGTCTTGCGTCCGCGACTAATGAAAAACTGTTTTTT.